This T cell receptor (beta chain) was observed in a study of cytomegalovirus exposure and HLA in healthy donors. In the PCR, 60 Vbeta and 13 Jbeta primers were used. TCRdb keeps only in-frame clones here, not all; method: immunoSEQ multiplex PCR. This sample has some 180,000 clones, with roughly 81% found just once. Germline CDR1 and CDR2: ENHRY and SYGVKD. This CDR3 is built from 15 residues. V gave up 2 bases and J gave up 7 bases, with 12 bases separating them. The specimen sequenced was PBMCs. V is TRBV10-3 and J is TRBJ1-6; D perhaps matches TRBD1 (6 bases). The clonotype was recovered from a man under 40 in good health and CMV-seropositive. For the CDR3, the DNA is TGTGCCATCAGTGAGACAGGGCAAGAGAATTCACCCCTCCACTTT. Translation: CAISETGQENSPLHF.